This T cell receptor beta chain was sequenced for a study of control samples from healthy donors and cancer patients (dated by TCRdb to about 2020). This clone has just a few counts. Its antigen specificity is not known. Base qualities are not recorded, but no much larger clone differs from it by a single base. Library preparation was by the immunoSEQ multiplex PCR assay. TCRdb limited this immuneACCESS table to in-frame rearrangements with V and J called. A share of clones is missing; checked studies link under half to unresolved V genes, and the rest is unexplained. Recorded for this sample are more than 95,000 clones; 93% of them occurred a single time. Of the sample, 8% is held by the ten largest clones. The TCR originated in a man aged 18 to 35 in good health. Specimen: blood.

The CDR3: CASSISPGGLEQYF. The DNA sequence is given as TGTGCCAGTAGTATATCCCCGGGGGGCCTCGAGCAGTACTTC. The V gene is TRBV19 and the J gene is TRBJ2-7, with TRBD2 tentatively as D gene (7 bases match). From the cysteine through the phenylalanine, the CDR3 covers 14 amino acids. Of all the DNA, just the CDR3 is kept, 42 bases in frame from base 1. At the junction V is shortened by 2 bases and J by 6 bases, with 14 bases in between. CDR1 and CDR2 (LNHDA, SQIVND) derive from the germline V gene (reference sequence).